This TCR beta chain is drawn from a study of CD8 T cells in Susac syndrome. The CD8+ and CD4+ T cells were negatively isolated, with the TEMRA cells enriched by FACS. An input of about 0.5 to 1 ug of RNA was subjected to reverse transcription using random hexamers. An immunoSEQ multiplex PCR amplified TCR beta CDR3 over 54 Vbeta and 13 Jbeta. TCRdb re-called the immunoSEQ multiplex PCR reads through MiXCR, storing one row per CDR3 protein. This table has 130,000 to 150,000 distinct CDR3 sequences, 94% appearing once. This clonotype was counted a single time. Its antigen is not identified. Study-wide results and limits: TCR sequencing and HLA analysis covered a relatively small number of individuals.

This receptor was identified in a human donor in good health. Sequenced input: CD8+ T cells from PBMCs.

As DNA, the CDR3 is TGTGCCAGCTCACCACCCCCACCCTACAAAGCCTACGAGCAGTACTTC. Its protein is CASSPPPPYKAYEQYF. This sequence joins TRBV18 and TRBJ2-7; D unresolved. Per the germline V gene, CDR1 is KGHSH and CDR2 is LQKENI. V gave up 0 bases and J gave up 2 bases, with 14 bases separating them. The CDR3 is 16 residues long. The entire variable domain, with the rest obtained from reference TRBV18 and TRBJ2-7, is as follows: NAGVMQNPRHLVRRRGQEARLRCSPMKGHSHVYWYRQLPEEGLKFMVYLQKENIIDESGMPKERFSAEFPKEGPSILRIQQVVRGDSAAYFCASSPPPPYKAYEQYFGPGTRLTVT.